Shown below are 8 T cell receptor beta chains from a single sample sequenced in a study of tumor-infiltrating lymphocytes in primary liver carcinoma. For blood RNA, unsorted whole blood served as the source, and germline DNA was extracted too. With a constant-region primer, TCR beta cDNA was made from approximately 520 ng of total RNA. Three-round nested multiplex PCR performed with slightly modified ARM-PCR produced the TCR beta libraries. The opening two PCR rounds, ten to eleven cycles each, paired TRBV1-TRBV30 forward primers with a C-beta reverse primer. Via MiXCR, TCRdb re-called the multiplex PCR reads, giving one row per CDR3 protein. Counted here are fewer than 350,000 distinct CDR3 sequences, 50% to 70% occurring once; the ten biggest clones make up roughly 10%. Material: peripheral blood. These receptors originate from a middle-aged man with primary liver carcinoma and hepatitis B virus infection.

The rearrangement uses TRBV7-9 and TRBJ2-5; D gene unclear. This CDR3 has 14 residues. V was pared by 5 bases and J by 0 bases, with 10 bases between. CDR1 and CDR2 (germline): SEHNR, FQNEAQ (reference sequence). The CDR3 sequence is CASSQAEHQETQYF. DNA of the CDR3: TGTGCCAGCAGCCAGGCGGAGCACCAAGAGACCCAGTACTTC.

Points on this clonotype: Since a much larger clone is just one base distant, this may be a read error. The rearrangement links TRBV29-1 to TRBJ2-5; D gene unclear. CDR1 is SQVTM and CDR2 is ANQGSEA in the germline V gene. The CDR3 contains 12 residues. The CDR3 is CSVHWGSETRYF. The CDR3 nucleotides are TGCAGCGTCCACTGGGGATCGGAGACCCGGTACTTC.

As concerns this clonotype: A much larger clone differs from this one at a single base, so this may be a read error. V usage is TRBV12-3 or TRBV12-4 and J usage is TRBJ1-3; D unclear. V was cut by 3 bases and J by 5 bases, with 14 bases left in between. CDR3 length: 15 amino acids. CDR3 DNA sequence: TGTGCCAGCAGTTTCCAGAGGGCGAAGAGAAACACCATATATTTT. Translating it yields CASSFQRAKRNTIYF.

This clonotype was seen repeatedly, ten times or more. One end of the junction fails to match germline, which may point to a read error. V is TRBV6-5 and J is TRBJ2-1; D may be TRBD2 (6 bases). Per germline, CDR1 MNHEY and CDR2 SVGAGI. The CDR3 covers 13 residues. CDR3 amino acids: CASSSDEGRSGYF. The CDR3 DNA reads as TGTGCCAGCAGTTCCGACGAGGGGAGGTCTGGTTACTTC.

The chain carries TRBV14 and TRBJ2-1, with a weak D call TRBD1 (6 bases). V was pared by 8 bases and J by 4 bases, with 15 bases between. This CDR3 comprises 14 residues. CDR1 is SGHDN and CDR2 is FVKESK in the germline V gene. DNA of the CDR3: TGTGCCAGCTCCATATCAGGGGCTTACAATGAGCAGTTCTTC. Encoded protein: CASSISGAYNEQFF.

With regard to this clonotype: A much larger clone lies one base from this, so it may be a read error. J is TRBJ2-3 and V is TRBV29-1; the D gene could be TRBD1 or TRBD2 (5 bases each). The V end was cut by 4 bases, the J end by 1 base, with 9 bases between. Germline assignment: CDR1 SQVTM and CDR2 ANQGSEA. This CDR3 has 13 residues. CDR3 sequence reads: CSVGGLGTDTQYF. As DNA, the CDR3 is TGCAGCGTTGGGGGGTTGGGCACAGATACGCAGTATTTT.

Concerning this clonotype: A read error may account for a junction end that differs from germline. The rearrangement links TRBV18 to TRBJ2-3, with D possibly TRBD2 on 5 matching bases. CDR1 and CDR2 from the germline V gene are KGHSH and LQKENI. This CDR3 has 13 residues. For the CDR3, the DNA is TGTGTCAGCTCACGCATAGCGTTGGATACGCAGTATTTT. Translating it yields CVSSRIALDTQYF.

Comment on this clonotype: A junction boundary mismatches the germline segment, possibly from a read error. The chain is built from TRBV6-1 and TRBJ2-3; 12 nucleotides match TRBD2. Germline CDR1 is MNHNS and CDR2 is SASEGT. There are 16 residues in the CDR3. The CDR3 DNA sequence: TGTGTCAGCACCGCCCGGGGACTAGCGGGCACAGATACGCAGTACTTT. This sequence encodes CVSTARGLAGTDTQYF.